This passage covers 3 T cell receptor beta chains from one sample sequenced in a study of OX40 agonist ivuxolimab in advanced cancers. Method: immunoSEQ multiplex PCR; TCRdb's copy keeps in-frame clones and lacks some. The profile shows 100,000 or so clones, 75% to 90% of them singletons. The source was CD4+ or CD8+ T cells sorted from blood, collected in a trial of the OX40 agonist ivuxolimab. The source is an adult with an advanced solid tumor such as melanoma, head and neck, liver or kidney cancer.

This chain connects TRBV13 to TRBJ2-5; 14 nucleotides line up with TRBD2. This CDR3 spans 16 amino acids. The ends lost 4 bases at V and 4 bases at J; junction bases unmatched: 5. Germline values: CDR1 PRHDT, CDR2 FYEKMQ (reference sequence). The CDR3 DNA is TGTGCCAGCAGCTACAGACTAGCGGGAGGGGGAGAGACCCAGTACTTC. This gives the protein CASSYRLAGGGETQYF.

CDR3 region: CAWTFQGADGYTF. CDR3 sequence (DNA): TGTGCCTGGACCTTCCAGGGGGCAGATGGCTACACCTTC. J is TRBJ1-2 and V is TRBV30; 8 positions agree with TRBD1. This CDR3 is built from 13 residues. Germline lookup yields CDR1 GTSNPN and CDR2 SVGIG (reference sequence). The V and J ends lost 4 bases and 6 bases, in that order; junction bases with no gene match: 7.

The chain combines TRBV18 with TRBJ1-2, with D tentatively TRBD1 (6 bases). The V end lost 4 bases, the J end lost 7 bases, and 13 bases lay between the germline ends. The germline V gene has CDR1 KGHSH and CDR2 LQKENI. This CDR3 is built from 13 residues. In DNA, the CDR3 is TGTGCCAGCTCACAAGAACAGGGAATTGGCTACACCTTC. It specifies CASSQEQGIGYTF.